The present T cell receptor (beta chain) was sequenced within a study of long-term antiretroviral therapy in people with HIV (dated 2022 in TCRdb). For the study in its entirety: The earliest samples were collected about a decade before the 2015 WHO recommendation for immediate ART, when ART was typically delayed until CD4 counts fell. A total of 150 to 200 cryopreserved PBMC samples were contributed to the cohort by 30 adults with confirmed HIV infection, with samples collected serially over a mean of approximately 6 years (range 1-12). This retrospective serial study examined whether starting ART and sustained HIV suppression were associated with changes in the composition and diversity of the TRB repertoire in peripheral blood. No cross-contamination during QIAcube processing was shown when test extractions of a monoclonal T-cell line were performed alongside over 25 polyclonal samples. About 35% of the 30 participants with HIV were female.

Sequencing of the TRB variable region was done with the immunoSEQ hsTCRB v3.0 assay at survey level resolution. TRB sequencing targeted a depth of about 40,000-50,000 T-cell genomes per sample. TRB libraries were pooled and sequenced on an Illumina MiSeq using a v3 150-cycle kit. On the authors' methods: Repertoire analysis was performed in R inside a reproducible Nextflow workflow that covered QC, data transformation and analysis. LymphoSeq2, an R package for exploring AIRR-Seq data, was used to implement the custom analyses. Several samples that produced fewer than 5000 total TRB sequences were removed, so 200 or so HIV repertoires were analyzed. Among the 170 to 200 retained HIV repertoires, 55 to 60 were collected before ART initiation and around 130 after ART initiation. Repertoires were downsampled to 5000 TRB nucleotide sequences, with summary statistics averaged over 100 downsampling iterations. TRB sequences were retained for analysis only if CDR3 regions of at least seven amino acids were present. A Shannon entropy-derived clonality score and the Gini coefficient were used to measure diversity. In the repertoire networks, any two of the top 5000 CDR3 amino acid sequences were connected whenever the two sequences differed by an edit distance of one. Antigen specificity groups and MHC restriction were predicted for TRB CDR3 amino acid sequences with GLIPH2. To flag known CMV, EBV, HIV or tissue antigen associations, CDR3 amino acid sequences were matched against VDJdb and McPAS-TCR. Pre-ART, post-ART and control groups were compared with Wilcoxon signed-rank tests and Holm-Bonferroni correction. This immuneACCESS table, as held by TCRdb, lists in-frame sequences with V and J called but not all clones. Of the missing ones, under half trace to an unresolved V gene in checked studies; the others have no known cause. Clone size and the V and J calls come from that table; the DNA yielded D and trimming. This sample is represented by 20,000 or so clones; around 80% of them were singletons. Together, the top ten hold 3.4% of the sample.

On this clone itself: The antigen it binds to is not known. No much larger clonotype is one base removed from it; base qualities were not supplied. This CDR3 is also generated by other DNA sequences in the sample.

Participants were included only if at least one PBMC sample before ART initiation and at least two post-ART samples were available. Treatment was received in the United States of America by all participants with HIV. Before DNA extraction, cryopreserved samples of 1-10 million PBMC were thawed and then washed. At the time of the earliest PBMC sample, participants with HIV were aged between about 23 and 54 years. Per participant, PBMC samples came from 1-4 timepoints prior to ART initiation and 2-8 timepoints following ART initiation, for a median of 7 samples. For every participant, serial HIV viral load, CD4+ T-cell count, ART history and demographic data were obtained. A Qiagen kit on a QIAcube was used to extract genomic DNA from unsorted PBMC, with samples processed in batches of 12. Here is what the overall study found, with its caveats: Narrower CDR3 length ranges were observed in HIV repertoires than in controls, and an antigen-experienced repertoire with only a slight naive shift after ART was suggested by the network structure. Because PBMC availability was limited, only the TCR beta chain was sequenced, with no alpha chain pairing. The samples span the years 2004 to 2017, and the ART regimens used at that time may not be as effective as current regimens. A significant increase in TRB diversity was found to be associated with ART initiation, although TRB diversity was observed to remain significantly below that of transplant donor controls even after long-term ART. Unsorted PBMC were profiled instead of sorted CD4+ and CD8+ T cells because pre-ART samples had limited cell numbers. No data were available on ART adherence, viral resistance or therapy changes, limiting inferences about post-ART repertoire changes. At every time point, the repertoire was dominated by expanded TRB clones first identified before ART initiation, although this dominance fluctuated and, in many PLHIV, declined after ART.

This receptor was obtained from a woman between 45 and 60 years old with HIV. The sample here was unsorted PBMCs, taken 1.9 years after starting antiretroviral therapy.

The nucleotides are TGTGCCAGCAGTTACTCAGTGAGGGGCGGGGGCTACACCTTC. This yields the protein CASSYSVRGGGYTF. Recombination connected TRBV6-5 to TRBJ1-2; TRBD1 is a weak D gene call, 5 bases matching. At the junction V is shortened by 0 bases and J by 8 bases, with 13 bases in between. The CDR3 has 14 amino acids, counting the end cysteine and phenylalanine. CDR3 DNA is the only sequence kept; it has 42 bases, read in frame from the first base. The germline V gene provides CDR1 MNHEY and CDR2 SVGAGI.